This T cell receptor (beta chain) was observed in a study of a mutant IDH1 vaccine in newly diagnosed glioma. Germline values: CDR1 SSHAT, CDR2 FNYEAQ (reference sequence). The CDR3 runs 13 residues. About this clone itself: Its specificity is unknown. At one boundary the junction diverges from the germline segment, which might be a read error.

Measured with immunoSEQ multiplex PCR; TCRdb has only the in-frame clones, and not every one. This table holds roughly 13,000 clones, roughly 79% found once. The time point was: week 47, end of study. Topical imiquimod accompanied each vaccine dose, which consisted of 300 ug of mutant IDH1 20-mer peptide. The origin of this receptor is a woman aged 40 to 50 with glioma. This sequence joins TRBV7-7 and TRBJ2-5, with D uncertain. Sample: PBMCs, taken from a glioma patient whose treatment included an IDH1 peptide vaccine. CDR3 nucleotide sequence: TGTGCTAGCAGCTTGGATAGACAAGAGACCCAGTACTTC. It codes for CASSLDRQETQYF.